These 14 T cell receptor beta chains were sequenced from one sample in a study of blood T cell repertoires in COVID-19. Produced via immunoSEQ multiplex PCR; TCRdb's table is partial and in-frame only. The data show fewer than 95,000 clones, with under 85% seen just once and around 13% held by the top ten. The specimen was peripheral blood. These receptors originate from a human donor in a cohort sampled during active COVID-19.

The chain links TRBV6-5 to TRBJ2-1; 13 bases are a match to TRBD2. V lost 6 bases and J lost 4; bases outside the gene matches: 3. In germline, CDR1 is MNHEY, CDR2 SVGAGI. This CDR3 comprises 15 residues. The CDR3 bases are TGTGCCAGCAGACTAGCGGGGGGGCTATACAATGAGCAGTTCTTC. Its protein product is CASRLAGGLYNEQFF.

The table lists this clone with a count of one. V is TRBV12-5 and J is TRBJ2-1; 8 bases fit TRBD2. Losses at the gene ends were 2 bases for V and 7 bases for J; bases not matched to a gene: 4. The germline CDR1 and CDR2 sequences are LGHNT and FRNRAP. This CDR3 contains 14 residues. As DNA, the CDR3 is TGTGCTAGTGGTTTGAGCGGGGGAAAGAATGAGCAGTTCTTC. Amino acid sequence: CASGLSGGKNEQFF.

The chain combines TRBV19 with TRBJ2-5; weak D call: TRBD2 (6 bases). The germline V gene has CDR1 LNHDA and CDR2 SQIVND (reference sequence). V was clipped by 4 bases and J by 6 bases, with 9 bases between them. This CDR3 spans 12 amino acids. The CDR3 protein is CASSRGEKTQYF. The CDR3 region has the DNA TGTGCCAGTAGTAGGGGGGAGAAGACCCAGTACTTC.

The chain links TRBV9 to TRBJ2-7, with D possibly TRBD1 on 5 matching bases. This CDR3 contains 15 residues. The germline V gene encodes CDR1 SGDLS and CDR2 YYNGEE. The V end lost 0 bases, the J end lost 4 bases, and 14 bases lay between the germline ends. In DNA, the CDR3 is TGTGCCAGCAGCGTAGGCGCAGGGTCTATTTACGAGCAGTACTTC. This codes for CASSVGAGSIYEQYF.

The rearrangement joins TRBV6-2 or TRBV6-3 to TRBJ1-5; D possibly corresponds to TRBD1 (5 bases). There are 19 residues in the CDR3. With 4 bases removed from V and 4 bases from J, the gap between germline ends came to 26 bases. Germline V CDR1 and CDR2: MNHEY, SVGEGT. The CDR3 is CASSSLRTRRTIGNQPQHF. Here the CDR3 DNA reads TGTGCCAGCAGTTCCCTCCGGACACGTAGAACCATCGGGAATCAGCCCCAGCATTTT.

This clone has a single count. V gene TRBV9 combines with J gene TRBJ1-2; 10 bases fit TRBD1. Germline V gene lookup returns CDR1 SGDLS and CDR2 YYNGEE. Trimming at V came to 5 bases and at J to 4 bases, leaving 5 bases not matched to a gene. CDR3 length: 14 residues. The CDR3 spells CASSEGQGVYGYTF. In DNA, the CDR3 is TGTGCCAGCAGTGAAGGACAGGGGGTCTATGGCTACACCTTC.

The table lists this clone with a few counts. This chain links TRBV3-1 (or the pseudogene TRBV3-2) with TRBJ2-2, with D uncertain. CDR1 and CDR2 (germline): LGHDT, YNNKEL (reference sequence). The CDR3 sequence is 16 residues long. Between the trimmed V and J ends, which lost 5 bases and 1 base, there was a span of 14 bases. The CDR3 sequence: CASSYSWAGNTGELFF. In nucleotides, the CDR3 is TGTGCCAGCAGCTACTCGTGGGCCGGGAACACCGGGGAGCTGTTTTTT.

This clone was found once. J is TRBJ1-6 and V is TRBV2; tentative D call: TRBD1 (6 bases). Trimming shortened V by 10 bases and J by 7 bases, and 20 bases separated the two germline ends. There are 15 residues in the CDR3. Germline CDR1 and CDR2: SNHLY and FYNNEI. The CDR3 coding sequence is TGTGCCATCAGAAACGGGGGGCTTTCGAATTCACCCCTCCACTTT. This codes for CAIRNGGLSNSPLHF. Full variable domain (rest looked up from reference TRBV2 and TRBJ1-6): EPEVTQTPSHQVTQMGQEVILRCVPISNHLYFYWYRQILGQKVEFLVSFYNNEISEKSEIFDDQFSVERPDGSNFTLKIRSTKLEDSAMYFCAIRNGGLSNSPLHFGNGTRLTVT.

The rearrangement uses TRBV5-1 and TRBJ1-1; no firm D call. Trimming left V 4 bases short and J 1 base short, with 14 bases between. CDR3 length: 15 amino acids. CDR1 and CDR2 (germline): SGHRS, YFSETQ. CDR3 protein: CASSPMSGKNTEAFF. In DNA, the CDR3 is TGCGCCAGCAGCCCGATGAGCGGGAAGAACACTGAAGCTTTCTTT.

The chain carries TRBV10-2 and TRBJ2-5; D remains ambiguous. Germline V gene lookup returns CDR1 WSHSY and CDR2 SAAADI. The germline V and J ends were trimmed by 3 bases and 5 bases, with 13 bases remaining between them. This CDR3 has 14 amino acids. The CDR3 nucleotides read TGCGCCAGCAGTGATCGTGTCCCTCAGGAGACCCAGTACTTC. Its translation: CASSDRVPQETQYF.

The chain combines TRBV2 with TRBJ2-7; TRBD2 agrees at 11 bases. In germline, CDR1 is SNHLY, CDR2 FYNNEI. The CDR3 consists of 13 residues. The ends lost 7 bases at V and 2 bases at J; junction bases unmatched: 1. CDR3 in DNA: TGTGCCAGCAATAGCGGGGGGGCCTACGAGCAGTACTTC. Protein: CASNSGGAYEQYF.

V usage is TRBV6-5 and J usage is TRBJ2-7; TRBD1 aligns across 8 bases. Germline CDR1 and CDR2: MNHEY and SVGAGI. V lost 10 bases to trimming and J lost 4 bases; unmatched junction nucleotides: 12. This CDR3 is built from 14 residues. DNA of the CDR3: TGTGCCACCGGCTCCGGACAGGGTGGGTACGAGCAGTACTTC. This sequence encodes CATGSGQGGYEQYF.

The rearrangement links TRBV2 to TRBJ1-3; 8 nucleotides align to TRBD1. This CDR3 is 14 amino acids long. V trimming: 7 bases; J trimming: 2 bases; junction bases outside the gene matches: 4. Germline V CDR1 and CDR2: SNHLY, FYNNEI. CDR3 protein: CASTGQGAGNTIYF. DNA of the CDR3: TGTGCCAGCACCGGACAGGGAGCTGGAAACACCATATATTTT.

V usage is TRBV11-3 and J usage is TRBJ2-1, with D tentatively TRBD1 (6 bases). Germline loops: CDR1 SGHNT, CDR2 YENEEA. The CDR3 consists of 13 residues. V lost 5 bases, J lost 7 bases, and 12 bases lay in between. The CDR3 here is CASSENRENEQFF. As DNA, the CDR3 is TGTGCCAGCAGCGAGAACAGGGAGAATGAGCAGTTCTTC.